This T cell receptor (beta chain) emerged from a study of T cells in Graves' hyperthyroidism and ophthalmopathy. Study-level results: In blood, most of the thyroid clonotypes expanded above 0.001 were also present.

In this sample, this clonotype turned up once. Its antigen is currently unknown. An end of the junction does not agree with germline; a read error may underlie this. Per the germline V gene, CDR1 is MGHDK and CDR2 is SYGVNS. There are 12 residues in the CDR3. TCR beta CDR3 sequences were amplified from RNA transcripts. First-round RT-PCR targeting the TCR CDR3 was performed with the HTBI primer set. In TCRdb, the multiplex PCR reads were re-called with MiXCR into one record per CDR3 protein. The repertoire holds 500,000 to 600,000 distinct CDR3 sequences, with roughly 50% as singletons. For Graves' hyperthyroidism to be stable, ophthalmopathy could not progress within 18 months. The study excluded patients with uncontrolled infection, other autoimmune disease, pregnancy or lactation.

This chain joins TRBV25-1 and TRBJ2-7; D call uncertain. The sequenced material came from peripheral blood or thyroid tissue (not recorded which). The source is a woman between 18 and 29 years old with Graves' hyperthyroidism. This CDR3 reads CVSSEYDYEQYF. The CDR3 region has the DNA TGTGTCAGCAGTGAGTACGATTACGAGCAGTACTTC.